Listed here are 2 T cell receptor beta chains from one sample, sequenced in a study of response to subunit inactivated influenza vaccine. TCRdb used MiXCR to reprocess the RT-PCR reads, holding one entry per CDR3 protein. The sample contains more than 450,000 distinct CDR3 sequences, 10% to 15% of which appear only once. Material: PBMCs from blood, obtained on the day of vaccination. These receptors were collected from a man between 50 and 59 years old who received an inactivated influenza vaccine.

The chain combines TRBV12-3 or TRBV12-4 with TRBJ2-5, with 8 bases fitting TRBD2. After removal of 4 bases from V and 5 bases from J, the junction contained 9 bases not matched to a gene. This CDR3 region has 15 residues. The CDR3 sequence is CASSSGTSWVETQYF. The CDR3 DNA is TGTGCCAGCAGTTCAGGGACTAGTTGGGTGGAGACCCAGTACTTC.

The V gene is TRBV9, the J gene TRBJ2-2; no clear D gene. CDR1 and CDR2 (germline): SGDLS, YYNGEE. The CDR3 extends over 13 amino acids. V lost 2 bases to trimming and J lost 7 bases, with 9 bases between them. CDR3 nucleotide sequence: TGTGCCAGCAGCGTTACTCTGGGCGGGGAGCTGTTTTTT. It is translated as CASSVTLGGELFF. Together with reference TRBV9 and TRBJ2-2, the CDR3 gives the full variable domain: DSGVTQTPKHLITATGQRVTLRCSPRSGDLSVYWYQQSLDQGLQFLIQYYNGEERAKGNILERFSAQQFPDLHSELNLSSLELGDSALYFCASSVTLGGELFFGEGSRLTVL.